This T cell receptor beta chain was identified during a study of graft-versus-host responses after intestinal transplantation (dated by TCRdb to the early 2020s). For the wider study: Multivisceral, liver-intestinal, or isolated intestinal transplants were received by the recipients. Every recipient was given anti-thymocyte globulin induction, followed by about 3 years of maintenance tacrolimus and steroids. Graft-versus-host and host-versus-graft alloreactive T cell clones were tracked in the graft, circulation and bone marrow after intestinal transplantation using bulk TCR-beta CDR3 sequencing. To identify alloreactive clones, pre-transplant mixed lymphocyte reaction products were sequenced and compared with unstimulated pre-transplant donor and recipient T cells. The cohort enrolled about two dozen intestinal transplant recipients, one of whom was a retransplant, and a few patients without pretransplant specimens were excluded. A peak of at least 4% donor T cells among recipient peripheral blood mononuclear cells was the definition used for donor T cell macrochimerism. Rather than being sequenced by the commercial service, samples from a few later patients were sequenced in-house on an Illumina MiSeq and processed with MiXCR. Overall study results and their limits: Conclusions were limited by the relatively low number and heterogeneity of intestinal transplant patients. Early after transplant, declines in HvG clones were associated with peak levels of circulating GvH clones. GvH clones were found in recipient bone marrow, and some of the GvH clones appeared earlier in ileal mucosa or blood, which is consistent with an intestinal mucosal origin. In the allografts of patients with donor T cell macrochimerism, GvH to HvG T cell clonal ratios were high.

In the case of this clone: Its antigen is currently not known. Base qualities are not recorded, but no much larger clone differs from it by a single base.

The sample's time point, from its label and the paper: cells obtained before transplantation from donor or recipient. CD3+CD4+ and CD3+CD8+ populations were FACS-sorted from unstimulated pre-transplant donor and recipient cells taken from spleen or lymph nodes. Inclusive of the bounding cysteine and phenylalanine, the CDR3 is 17 residues long. The DNA shown is the 51-base CDR3, in frame from base 1. CDR1 and CDR2 are drawn from the germline V gene: SGDLS, YYNGEE. The V and J ends are trimmed by 0 bases and 0 bases, leaving 13 bases between them. Library preparation was by the immunoSEQ multiplex PCR assay. For most patients, genomic DNA was isolated with the Qiagen DNeasy Blood and Tissue Kit and shipped frozen to Adaptive Biotechnologies for TCR sequencing. For most patients, genomic DNA was subjected to high-throughput TCR-beta CDR3 sequencing by Adaptive Biotechnologies. Processing in the source paper ran as follows. Adaptive's ImmunoSEQ software was the source of the TCR sequencing data for over 15 patients, while a few other patients were processed with MiXCR and VDJtools. To correct CD4 versus CD8 sorting errors, sequences present in both subsets at a frequency ratio below 5:1 were removed. CDR3 nucleotide sequences shared between donor and recipient were removed because their origin could not be assigned. At least 2-fold expansion over unstimulated cells and a minimum CFSE-low frequency of 0.002% (template counts) or 0.001% (read counts) were required for clones to be classified as alloreactive. A clone was considered mappable if detected in the sequenced pre-transplant spleen, lymph node, or MLR CFSE-low populations of the donor or recipient. Cumulative frequency of alloreactive clones was calculated as a percentage of all sequences weighted by copy number. TCRdb mirrors the immuneACCESS table, restricted to in-frame sequences. Some clones are absent from its copies; in checked studies, under half trace to an unresolved V gene, and the reason for the others is unknown. The V and J calls and clone size were taken over from that table, and D and trimming were inferred from the DNA. The sample records roughly 90,000 clones, around nine tenths of which are singletons. The top ten clones comprise roughly 6% of the sample.

The receptor was isolated from a human donor who received an intestinal transplant. The sequence joins TRBV9 to TRBJ2-1; a confident D gene designation cannot be given. The sample here was unstimulated CD8+ T cells sorted from spleen or lymph node cells, taken before intestinal transplant. The DNA reads as follows: TGTGCCAGCAGCGTAGAGGTCATGGGTCGCTCCTACAATGAGCAGTTCTTC. Translated, this is CASSVEVMGRSYNEQFF.